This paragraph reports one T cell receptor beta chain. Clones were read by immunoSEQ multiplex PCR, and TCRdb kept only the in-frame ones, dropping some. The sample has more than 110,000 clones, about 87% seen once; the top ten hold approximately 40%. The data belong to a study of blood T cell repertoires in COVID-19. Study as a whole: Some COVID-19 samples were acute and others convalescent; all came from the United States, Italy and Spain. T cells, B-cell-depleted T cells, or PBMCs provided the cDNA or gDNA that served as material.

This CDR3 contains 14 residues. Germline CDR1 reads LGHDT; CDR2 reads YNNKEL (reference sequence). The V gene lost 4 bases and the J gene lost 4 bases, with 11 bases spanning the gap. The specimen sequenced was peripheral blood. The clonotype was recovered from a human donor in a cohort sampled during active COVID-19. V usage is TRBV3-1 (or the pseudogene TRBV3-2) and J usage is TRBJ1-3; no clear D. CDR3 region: CASSRSGSGNTIYF. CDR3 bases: TGTGCCAGCAGCCGCTCGGGATCCGGAAACACCATATATTTT.